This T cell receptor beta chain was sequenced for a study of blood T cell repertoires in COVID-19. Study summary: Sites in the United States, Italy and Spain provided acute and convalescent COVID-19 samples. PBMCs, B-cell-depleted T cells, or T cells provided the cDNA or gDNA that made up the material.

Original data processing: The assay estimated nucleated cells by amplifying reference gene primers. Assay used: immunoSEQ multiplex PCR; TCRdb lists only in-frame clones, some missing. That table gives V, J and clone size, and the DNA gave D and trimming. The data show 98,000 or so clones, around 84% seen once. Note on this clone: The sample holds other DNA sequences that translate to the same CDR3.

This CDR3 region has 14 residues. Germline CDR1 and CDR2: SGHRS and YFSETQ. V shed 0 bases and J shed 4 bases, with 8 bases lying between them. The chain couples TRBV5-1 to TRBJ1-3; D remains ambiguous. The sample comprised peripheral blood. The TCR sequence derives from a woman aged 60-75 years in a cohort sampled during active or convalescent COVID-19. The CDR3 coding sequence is TGCGCCAGCAGCTTGGGGACGGGGGGAAACACCATATATTTT. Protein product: CASSLGTGGNTIYF.